This T cell receptor (beta chain) was recorded in a study of cytomegalovirus exposure and HLA in healthy donors. Whole-study results and caveats: Owing to their indistinguishability, certain V segments, notably TRBV6-2 and TRBV6-3, were excluded.

CDR3 size: 17 residues. V trimming: 1 base; J trimming: 4 bases; junction bases outside the gene matches: 6. CDR1 is MGHRA and CDR2 is YSYEKL in the germline V gene. In its sample, this clone was seen once. Its antigen is unknown. Primers for the PCR totalled 60 Vbeta and 13 Jbeta. Libraries were prepared by immunoSEQ multiplex PCR; TCRdb keeps only in-frame clonotypes and omits some of them. Seen here are 140,000 to 150,000 clones, around 78% observed once, and the top ten hold 2% to 2.5%. V is TRBV4-1 and J is TRBJ2-5; 13 positions match TRBD2. Sequencing was carried out using PBMCs. This clonotype was obtained from a woman under 30 in good health and CMV-seropositive. The chain's CDR3 is CASSQGRTSGGGETQYF. CDR3 nucleotides: TGCGCCAGCAGCCAAGGAAGGACTAGCGGGGGTGGAGAGACCCAGTACTTC.